One and the same sample provided the 31 T cell receptor beta chains below, sequenced in a study of somatic mutations in cytotoxic T cells in rheumatoid arthritis. Produced via immunoSEQ multiplex PCR; TCRdb's table is partial and in-frame only. The sample holds tens of thousands of clones, 80% to 85% seen once. The specimen sequenced was CD8+ T cells sorted from blood. Every receptor here comes from an adult with rheumatoid arthritis.

The V gene is TRBV7-9, the J gene TRBJ2-5; D may match TRBD1 or TRBD2 (5 bases each). Germline V CDR1 and CDR2: SEHNR, FQNEAQ (reference sequence). V was cut by 1 base and J by 2 bases, with 8 bases left in between. The CDR3 covers 14 residues. Here the CDR3 DNA reads TGTGCCAGCAGCTTAGGGGGACCGCAAGAGACCCAGTACTTC. Translating it yields CASSLGGPQETQYF.

This chain links TRBV4-1 with TRBJ1-1; 7 nucleotides match TRBD1. Germline-derived CDR1 and CDR2 are MGHRA and YSYEKL. V lost 2 bases to trimming and J lost 2 bases; unmatched junction nucleotides: 14. This CDR3 spans 18 amino acids. The CDR3 loop reads CASSQLGPQGHSNTEAFF. The CDR3 DNA reads TGCGCCAGCAGCCAACTAGGCCCACAGGGGCACTCAAACACTGAAGCTTTCTTT.

In its sample, this clone was seen a few times. The V and J genes are TRBV6-4 and TRBJ2-2; tentative D call: TRBD2 (7 bases). Germline lookup yields CDR1 MRHNA and CDR2 SNTAGT. V was shortened by 8 bases and J by 0 bases, with 10 bases between the two germline ends. The CDR3 contains 14 residues. The CDR3, as DNA: TGTGCCAGCCGAGGGGGGGCGAACACCGGGGAGCTGTTTTTT. Translation: CASRGGANTGELFF.

This clone was counted between two and nine times. This chain joins TRBV19 and TRBJ1-5, with TRBD1 matching over 9 bases. With V trimmed by 5 bases and J by 6 bases, 11 bases remained unmatched. Germline CDR1 is LNHDA and CDR2 is SQIVND (reference sequence). The CDR3 spans 16 residues. CDR3 loop: CASSPTDRGDVQPQHF. The CDR3 nucleotides read TGTGCCAGTAGTCCAACGGACAGGGGCGACGTTCAGCCCCAGCATTTT. The full variable domain, in which reference TRBV19 and TRBJ1-5 provide the parts outside the CDR3, is DGGITQSPKYLFRKEGQNVTLSCEQNLNHDAMYWYRQDPGQGLRLIYYSQIVNDFQKGDIAEGYSVSREKKESFPLTVTSAQKNPTAFYLCASSPTDRGDVQPQHFGDGTRLSIL.

The V and J genes are TRBV10-3 and TRBJ2-3, with 13 positions matching TRBD2. Trimming at V came to 4 bases and at J to 0 bases, leaving 10 bases not matched to a gene. Germline CDR1 ENHRY, CDR2 SYGVKD. This CDR3 has 19 amino acids. The CDR3 bases are TGTGCCATCAGTGGGGGACTAGCGGGGAACCCCTTTAGCACAGATACGCAGTATTTT. Its protein product is CAISGGLAGNPFSTDTQYF.

This chain connects TRBV29-1 to TRBJ1-3; TRBD1 matches 10 bases. The germline V gene encodes CDR1 SQVTM and CDR2 ANQGSEA. This CDR3 is built from 16 residues. J gave up 4 bases and V 5 bases, and 11 bases lay outside the gene matches. CDR3 sequence reads: CSVRGQGNPGGNTIYF. The CDR3, as DNA: TGCAGCGTTAGGGGACAGGGGAACCCCGGAGGAAACACCATATATTTT. The whole variable domain, filled in from reference TRBV29-1 and TRBJ1-3, reads SAVISQKPSRDICQRGTSLTIQCQVDSQVTMMFWYRQQPGQSLTLIATANQGSEATYESGFVIDKFPISRPNLTFSTLTVSNMSPEDSSIYLCSVRGQGNPGGNTIYFGEGSWLTVV.

The chain uses TRBV5-4 and TRBJ2-7, with D hard to call. From germline, CDR1 is SGHNT and CDR2 YYREEE (reference sequence). The CDR3 sequence is 12 residues long. The V gene lost 3 bases and the J gene lost 4 bases, with 8 bases spanning the gap. The CDR3, as DNA: TGTGCCAGCAGCTGGGGTGGGTACGAGCAGTACTTC. It yields the protein CASSWGGYEQYF.

V is TRBV6-1 and J is TRBJ2-1, with 11 nucleotides matching TRBD2. V gave up 3 bases and J gave up 4 bases; unmatched junction bases: 2. CDR3 length equals 15 residues. The germline V gene has CDR1 MNHNS and CDR2 SASEGT. The CDR3 loop is CASSETSGVYNEQFF. DNA of the CDR3: TGTGCCAGCAGTGAGACTAGCGGGGTATACAATGAGCAGTTCTTC.

The V gene is TRBV27, the J gene TRBJ2-4; tentatively, D is TRBD1 (6 bases). Germline CDR1 and CDR2: MNHEY and SMNVEV (reference sequence). The V gene lost 5 bases and the J gene lost 9 bases, with 20 bases spanning the gap. The CDR3 has 15 amino acids. Here the CDR3 DNA reads TGTGCCAGCAGTCAAACAGGGAGCCGGGTGGGCATTCAGTACTTC. It is translated as CASSQTGSRVGIQYF.

This CDR3 reads CASSDSRGGHEQFF. The CDR3 region has the DNA TGTGCCAGCAGTGACTCGCGGGGGGGCCATGAGCAGTTCTTC. J is TRBJ2-1 and V is TRBV6-4; 9 bases are a match to TRBD2. This CDR3 region has 14 residues. After removal of 0 bases from V and 8 bases from J, the junction contained 2 bases not matched to a gene. Germline CDR1 reads MRHNA; CDR2 reads SNTAGT.

This clone came up once. The chain couples TRBV5-5 to TRBJ1-1, with a weak D call TRBD1 (5 bases). Trimming shortened V by 0 bases and J by 8 bases, and 14 bases separated the two germline ends. Germline V CDR1 and CDR2: SGHKS, YYEKEE (reference sequence). This CDR3 is 14 amino acids long. The CDR3 loop is CASSLVGGGVEAFF. The CDR3 coding sequence is TGTGCCAGCAGCTTGGTGGGGGGAGGGGTCGAAGCTTTCTTT.

This clone was picked up one time. V is TRBV6-6 and J is TRBJ2-7; D may match TRBD1 or TRBD2 (5 bases each). The CDR3 totals 15 residues. Looked up from germline, CDR1 is MNHNY and CDR2 is SVGAGI (reference sequence). The V and J ends lost 1 base and 5 bases respectively, with 15 bases between them. CDR3 sequence reads: CASSYFEGPNNEQYF. The CDR3 DNA is TGTGCCAGCAGTTACTTTGAGGGGCCGAACAACGAGCAGTACTTC.

This chain connects TRBV19 to TRBJ2-2; tentatively, D is TRBD1 or TRBD2 (5 bases each). The CDR3 totals 13 residues. Germline V gene data show CDR1 as LNHDA and CDR2 as SQIVND (reference sequence). The V end lost 7 bases, the J end lost 4 bases, and 10 bases lay between the germline ends. The CDR3 region has the DNA TGTGCCAGTACGGCAGGGAGCACCGGGGAGCTGTTTTTT. Its protein product is CASTAGSTGELFF.

This chain joins TRBV5-6 and TRBJ1-1, with D possibly being TRBD1 (5 bases). Germline assignment: CDR1 SGHDT and CDR2 YYEEEE. The CDR3 has 15 amino acids. The ends were cut back, 5 bases at V and 4 bases at J, with 18 bases in the middle. The CDR3 reads CASSSPTPGITEAFF. Written as DNA, the CDR3 is TGTGCCAGCAGTTCCCCGACCCCAGGGATCACTGAAGCTTTCTTT.

The genes are TRBV6-6 and TRBJ1-5, with a tentative D call TRBD1 (6 bases). From germline, CDR1 is MNHNY and CDR2 SVGAGI (reference sequence). This CDR3 spans 15 amino acids. Trimming cost V 6 bases and J 0 bases, with 12 bases left between them. The CDR3 here is CASRLGQNSNQPQHF. The CDR3 DNA reads TGTGCCAGCAGATTAGGACAGAATAGCAATCAGCCCCAGCATTTT.

The chain combines TRBV27 with TRBJ2-7; tentative D call: TRBD2 (6 bases). CDR3 length equals 14 residues. From germline, CDR1 is MNHEY and CDR2 SMNVEV (reference sequence). Trimming shortened V by 8 bases and J by 2 bases, and 16 bases separated the two germline ends. CDR3 sequence reads: CASYGRGRPYEQYF. The DNA for the CDR3 is TGTGCCAGCTACGGGCGGGGCCGTCCCTACGAGCAGTACTTC.

The CDR3 DNA sequence: TGCGCCAGCAGCCAAGATGACAAAAGCAATCAGCCCCAGCATTTT. Amino acid sequence: CASSQDDKSNQPQHF. The chain couples TRBV4-1 to TRBJ1-5; D unclear. CDR1 and CDR2 from the germline V gene are MGHRA and YSYEKL. Trimming removed 0 bases at V and 1 base at J, with 7 bases between. This CDR3 has 15 residues.

The V call is TRBV27, the J call TRBJ1-1, with D perhaps TRBD1 (6 bases). The germline CDR1 and CDR2 sequences are MNHEY and SMNVEV (reference sequence). The CDR3 extends over 14 amino acids. Trimming shortened V by 7 bases and J by 6 bases, and 18 bases separated the two germline ends. CDR3 nucleotide sequence: TGTGCCAGCACTATCCGGGGGGCGCCGGCTGAAGCTTTCTTT. It codes for CASTIRGAPAEAFF.

CDR3 loop: CASSSRDVAYEQYF. The CDR3 DNA is TGTGCCAGCAGCTCCCGGGACGTAGCCTACGAGCAGTACTTC. The V gene is TRBV2, the J gene TRBJ2-7; D tentatively fits TRBD1 or TRBD2 (5 bases each). The germline CDR1 and CDR2 sequences are SNHLY and FYNNEI. The CDR3 is 14 amino acids. Deletions cut 6 bases from V and 2 bases from J, with 14 bases between.

This chain connects TRBV19 to TRBJ1-1; perhaps TRBD1 as D (5 bases). Deletions cut 10 bases from V and 9 bases from J, with 15 bases between. The CDR3 totals 11 residues. Per the germline V gene, CDR1 is LNHDA and CDR2 is SQIVND (reference sequence). CDR3 coding DNA: TGTGCCACTACTGGGGGAGGACAAGCTTTCTTT. Amino acid sequence: CATTGGGQAFF.

The rearrangement links TRBV14 to TRBJ2-7; D possibly uses TRBD1 or TRBD2 (5 bases each). The CDR3 covers 15 residues. CDR1 is SGHDN, CDR2 FVKESK, per germline. V lost 4 bases to trimming and J lost 4 bases, with 17 bases between them. The CDR3 DNA sequence: TGTGCCAGCAGCCGGGGACGGTCTAACCCTTACGAGCAGTACTTC. Protein product: CASSRGRSNPYEQYF.

The chain employs TRBV11-3 and TRBJ2-7; 9 bases align to TRBD1. Germline V lookup: CDR1 SGHNT, CDR2 YENEEA. The CDR3 has 15 residues. With 3 bases clipped from V and 2 bases from J, the junction kept 5 bases outside the gene matches. CDR3: CASSFRDRETYEQYF. The CDR3 DNA follows: TGTGCCAGCAGCTTCCGGGACAGGGAAACCTACGAGCAGTACTTC.

The rearrangement links TRBV29-1 to TRBJ1-1; D gene unclear. Trimming took off 2 bases at V and 7 bases at J, with 8 bases between the two ends. CDR3 length: 11 amino acids. Germline CDR1 and CDR2: SQVTM and ANQGSEA. For the CDR3, the DNA is TGCAGCGTTGAACGGCCCGGTGAAGCTTTCTTT. It is translated as CSVERPGEAFF.

This chain connects TRBV7-8 to TRBJ2-2; TRBD1 or TRBD2 may be the D gene (6 bases each). V lost 1 base and J lost 2, with 8 bases in between. The germline gives CDR1 SGHVS, CDR2 FQNEAQ. The CDR3 contains 15 residues. In DNA, the CDR3 is TGTGCCAGCAGCTTAGGGGGGGCCAACACCGGGGAGCTGTTTTTT. This encodes CASSLGGANTGELFF.

V usage is TRBV7-9 and J usage is TRBJ1-1; TRBD1 matches 8 bases. V gave up 5 bases and J gave up 2 bases; unmatched junction bases: 7. Germline assignment: CDR1 SEHNR and CDR2 FQNEAQ (reference sequence). The CDR3 is 15 amino acids. CDR3 bases: TGTGCCAGCAGCCCCTCCGACAGGGGCAACACTGAAGCTTTCTTT. Protein: CASSPSDRGNTEAFF.

This clone was found a few times. The CDR3 protein is CASSPGTSGQRSSYEQYF. The CDR3, as DNA: TGTGCCAGCAGCCCAGGGACTAGCGGCCAAAGAAGCTCCTACGAGCAGTACTTC. The gene calls are TRBV7-8 and TRBJ2-7; 11 bases agree with TRBD2. Germline V gene sequence: CDR1 SGHVS, CDR2 FQNEAQ. The ends lost 5 bases at V and 0 bases at J; junction bases unmatched: 12. CDR3 length equals 18 residues.

This clone was picked up a small number of times. The chain carries TRBV11-2 and TRBJ2-7, with TRBD1 as a possible D gene (6 bases). Trimming left V 7 bases short and J 3 bases short, with 13 bases between. Per germline, CDR1 SGHAT and CDR2 FQNNGV. The CDR3 length is 13 residues. CDR3 region: CASTIGQLYEQYF. In DNA form, the CDR3 reads TGTGCCAGCACCATCGGACAGCTCTACGAGCAGTACTTC.

About this clone itself: At one of its ends the junction is not consistent with the germline gene, which may arise from a read error. This chain connects TRBV2 to TRBJ1-2, with a possible D match to TRBD1 (5 bases). The CDR3 consists of 17 residues. CDR1 SNHLY and CDR2 FYNNEI come from the germline V gene. The CDR3 reads CASSETRRGQGGGDGAF. The CDR3 region has the DNA TGTGCCAGCAGTGAAACCCGCCGAGGGCAGGGTGGTGGAGATGGGGCCTTC.

The chain uses TRBV27 and TRBJ2-2; D call uncertain. V lost 2 bases, J lost 4 bases, and 2 bases lay in between. Germline V gives CDR1 MNHEY, CDR2 SMNVEV (reference sequence). The CDR3 has 12 amino acids. CDR3 DNA sequence: TGTGCCAGCAGTTTACCCACCGGGGAGCTGTTTTTT. This gives the protein CASSLPTGELFF.

V and J are TRBV6-1 and TRBJ2-7, with a tentative D call TRBD1 (5 bases). CDR1 is MNHNS, CDR2 SASEGT, per germline. V lost 2 bases to trimming and J lost 0 bases, with 14 bases between them. The length of the CDR3 is 16 residues. The CDR3 reads CASSELGRVSSYEQYF. CDR3 bases: TGTGCCAGCAGTGAACTGGGCAGGGTGAGCTCCTACGAGCAGTACTTC.

This clone was counted a few times. The V call is TRBV9, the J call TRBJ1-1; D might be TRBD1 (5 bases). V lost 1 base to trimming and J lost 7 bases, with 11 bases between them. From germline, CDR1 is SGDLS and CDR2 YYNGEE. The CDR3 runs to 13 residues. CDR3 protein: CASSVSGVDEAFF. In DNA form, the CDR3 reads TGTGCCAGCAGCGTATCGGGGGTGGATGAAGCTTTCTTT.